These 27 T cell receptor beta chains came from one sample sequenced in a study of PD-1 blockade in classical Hodgkin lymphoma. Every single patient, without exception, relapsed after autologous stem cell transplantation, and brentuximab vedotin exposure varied. Generated by immunoSEQ multiplex PCR, the TCRdb table keeps only in-frame clones and is missing some. This table holds 13,000 or so clones, around 87% found once. The sequences come from peripheral blood mononuclear cells (PBMCs), collected at baseline. The receptor source for this set is a human donor with classical Hodgkin lymphoma.

This clone was recorded once. The chain couples TRBV6-1 to TRBJ1-3, with 7 bases matching TRBD1. The CDR3 spans 17 residues. The germline V gene encodes CDR1 MNHNS and CDR2 SASEGT. J lost 0 bases, V lost 2 bases, and 7 bases had no gene match. CDR3 in DNA: TGTGCCAGCAGTGAACGGGCAGGGGGAAGCTCTGGAAACACCATATATTTT. It encodes CASSERAGGSSGNTIYF.

The V and J genes are TRBV7-6 and TRBJ2-5; possibly TRBD2 for D (5 bases). The end of the DNA fits TRBJ2-7 better, so the J call may be wrong. CDR1 is SGHVS, CDR2 FNYEAQ, per germline. This CDR3 comprises 13 residues. The CDR3 DNA follows: TGTGCCAGCAGCTTTACGGTGGGAGCCGAGCAGTACTTC. Residues: CASSFTVGAEQYF.

This chain connects TRBV4-2 to TRBJ2-1; D is undetermined. The germline CDR1 and CDR2 sequences are LGHNA and YNFKEQ. V lost 0 bases to trimming and J lost 0 bases, with 3 bases between them. The CDR3 is made up of 14 amino acids. DNA for the CDR3: TGTGCCAGCAGCCAAGACCCCTCCTACAATGAGCAGTTCTTC. It codes for CASSQDPSYNEQFF.

This sequence joins TRBV18 and TRBJ1-2, with a weak D call TRBD1 (6 bases). V was trimmed by 6 bases and J by 8 bases, leaving 13 bases between them. CDR3 length: 12 residues. Germline-derived CDR1 and CDR2 are KGHSH and LQKENI. The CDR3 DNA reads TGTGCCAGCTCCTCCCCAGGGGACGGCTACACCTTC. Its translation is CASSSPGDGYTF.

DNA of the CDR3: TGTGCCAGCAGCAAAGTCGGTGCAGAAACGAACACCGGGGAGCTGTTTTTT. Its translation is CASSKVGAETNTGELFF. V gene TRBV21-1 combines with J gene TRBJ2-2. TRBV21-1 is a listed pseudogene. The CDR3 length is 17 residues.

This sequence joins TRBV19 and TRBJ1-1, with unresolved D. V lost 1 base, J lost 1 base, and 4 bases lay in between. Looked up from germline, CDR1 is LNHDA and CDR2 is SQIVND (reference sequence). The CDR3 totals 13 residues. In DNA, the CDR3 is TGTGCCAGTAGTATAGTGAGGAACACTGAAGCTTTCTTT. Translation gives CASSIVRNTEAFF.

This clone was recorded only once. The chain joins TRBV19 to TRBJ2-3; 7 bases line up with TRBD1. There are 13 residues in the CDR3. V lost 10 bases and J lost 6; bases outside the gene matches: 10. Looked up from germline, CDR1 is LNHDA and CDR2 is SQIVND (reference sequence). In nucleotides, the CDR3 is TGTGCCACCACGGACAGGAGCAGGGATACGCAGTATTTT. Encoded protein: CATTDRSRDTQYF. The complete variable domain, with remaining parts taken from reference TRBV19 and TRBJ2-3, reads DGGITQSPKYLFRKEGQNVTLSCEQNLNHDAMYWYRQDPGQGLRLIYYSQIVNDFQKGDIAEGYSVSREKKESFPLTVTSAQKNPTAFYLCATTDRSRDTQYFGPGTRLTVL.

This clone appeared once. This chain joins TRBV6-6 and TRBJ2-7, with a possible D match to TRBD1 (6 bases). The CDR3 consists of 15 residues. Looked up from germline, CDR1 is MNHNY and CDR2 is SVGAGI (reference sequence). V was pared by 2 bases and J by 5 bases, with 16 bases between. CDR3 in DNA: TGTGCCAGCAGTTACCCAGGGAACAGGGCCCACGAGCAGTACTTC. Translated, it gives CASSYPGNRAHEQYF.

The chain combines TRBV6-1 with TRBJ2-7; maybe TRBD1 (5 bases). Germline V CDR1 and CDR2: MNHNS, SASEGT. Trimming left V 3 bases short and J 0 bases short, with 12 bases between. This CDR3 has 15 amino acids. The chain's CDR3 is CASSDGTGPSYEQYF. The CDR3 DNA sequence: TGTGCCAGCAGTGACGGAACAGGACCCTCCTACGAGCAGTACTTC.

The chain is built from TRBV5-8 and TRBJ1-3; TRBD1 matches 8 bases. Germline loops: CDR1 SGHTS, CDR2 YDEGEE. Losses at the gene ends were 1 base for V and 3 bases for J; bases not matched to a gene: 3. The CDR3 contains 15 residues. The CDR3 nucleotides are TGTGCCAGCAGCTTGAAGACAGGGGTTGGAAACACCATATATTTT. Encoded protein: CASSLKTGVGNTIYF. Supplemented by reference TRBV5-8 and TRBJ1-3, the full variable domain reads EAGVTQSPTHLIKTRGQQATLRCSPISGHTSVYWYQQALGLGLQFLLWYDEGEERNRGNFPPRFSGRQFPNYSSELNVNALELEDSALYLCASSLKTGVGNTIYFGEGSWLTVV.

The chain links TRBV21-1 to TRBJ1-1; the table's D call, TRBD1, has no DNA check behind it. TRBV21-1 is a pseudogene. The CDR3 length is 15 residues. The CDR3, as DNA: TGTGCCAGCAGCGGCCACAGGGGGCCGAGCACTGAAGCTTTCTTT. It encodes CASSGHRGPSTEAFF.

The chain joins TRBV27 to TRBJ2-4; D is undetermined. The V gene lost 2 bases and the J gene lost 7 bases, with 3 bases spanning the gap. Looked up from germline, CDR1 is MNHEY and CDR2 is SMNVEV (reference sequence). The CDR3 is 11 residues long. Here the CDR3 reads CASSLNNIQYF. The DNA for the CDR3 is TGTGCCAGCAGTTTAAATAACATTCAGTACTTC.

The chain employs TRBV15 and TRBJ1-1; D gene uncertain. The CDR3 is made up of 16 amino acids. Germline V CDR1 and CDR2: LNHNV, YYDKDF (reference sequence). V gave up 0 bases and J gave up 0 bases, with 11 bases separating them. CDR3 protein: CATSRDVGSMNTEAFF. In DNA form, the CDR3 reads TGTGCCACCAGCAGAGATGTAGGGTCTATGAACACTGAAGCTTTCTTT.

This chain joins TRBV14 and TRBJ2-5; D gene ambiguous. With 4 bases removed from V and 1 base from J, the gap between germline ends came to 19 bases. The CDR3 has 17 amino acids. Germline V CDR1 and CDR2: SGHDN, FVKESK. The chain's CDR3 is CASSPLGGRPLQETQYF. CDR3 bases: TGTGCCAGCAGCCCCTTAGGTGGGCGGCCCCTCCAAGAGACCCAGTACTTC.

The chain links TRBV2 to TRBJ2-5; 7 nucleotides agree with TRBD2. With V trimmed by 6 bases and J by 1 base, 8 bases remained unmatched. The germline gives CDR1 SNHLY, CDR2 FYNNEI. CDR3 length: 15 residues. CDR3 in amino acids: CASSRLAVGQETQYF. DNA for the CDR3: TGTGCCAGCAGCCGTCTAGCGGTGGGCCAAGAGACCCAGTACTTC.

This clone was seen only a few times. This chain joins TRBV6-6 and TRBJ1-1, with D possibly matching TRBD1 (5 bases). The germline gives CDR1 MNHNY, CDR2 SVGAGI (reference sequence). The length of the CDR3 is 14 residues. V was pared by 0 bases and J by 5 bases, with 10 bases between. The chain's CDR3 is CASSYSREGTEAFF. The CDR3, as DNA: TGTGCCAGCAGTTACTCCCGGGAGGGGACTGAAGCTTTCTTT.

The rearrangement links TRBV7-9 to TRBJ2-1; 8 bases match TRBD2. The CDR3 sequence is 16 residues long. With 1 base clipped from V and 5 bases from J, the junction kept 7 bases outside the gene matches. Germline V CDR1 and CDR2: SEHNR, FQNEAQ (reference sequence). The CDR3, as DNA: TGTGCCAGCAGCTTAGTCGGGAGGGCCTTTAACAATGAGCAGTTCTTC. It translates to CASSLVGRAFNNEQFF.

The V call is TRBV5-4, the J call TRBJ2-7, with D unclear. V lost 3 bases, J lost 4 bases, and 5 bases lay in between. Per the germline V gene, CDR1 is SGHNT and CDR2 is YYREEE (reference sequence). CDR3 length equals 11 residues. This chain's CDR3 is CASSSRYEQYF. The CDR3, as DNA: TGTGCCAGCAGCTCTCGGTACGAGCAGTACTTC.

In its sample, this clone was seen once. The chain has TRBV28 and TRBJ1-1, with D possibly TRBD1 on 6 matching bases. The V and J ends lost 9 bases and 3 bases respectively, with 20 bases between them. Germline V lookup: CDR1 MDHEN, CDR2 SYDVKM. This CDR3 comprises 15 residues. CDR3 amino acids: CASVNWGARDTEAFF. For the CDR3, the DNA is TGTGCCAGTGTTAATTGGGGGGCACGGGACACTGAAGCTTTCTTT. The full variable domain, its missing parts supplied by reference TRBV28 and TRBJ1-1, is DVKVTQSSRYLVKRTGEKVFLECVQDMDHENMFWYRQDPGLGLRLIYFSYDVKMKEKGDIPEGYSVSREKKERFSLILESASTNQTSMYLCASVNWGARDTEAFFGQGTRLTVV.

J is TRBJ2-3 and V is TRBV7-9; no definite D call. V was pared by 4 bases and J by 0 bases, with 8 bases between. Per the germline V gene, CDR1 is SEHNR and CDR2 is FQNEAQ (reference sequence). This CDR3 spans 14 amino acids. The chain's CDR3 is CASSSQASTDTQYF. The CDR3 nucleotides read TGTGCCAGCAGCTCCCAGGCTAGCACAGATACGCAGTATTTT.

The chain couples TRBV2 to TRBJ2-7; tentatively, D is TRBD2 (5 bases). Trimming cost V 1 base and J 4 bases, with 14 bases left between them. This CDR3 spans 15 amino acids. CDR1 SNHLY and CDR2 FYNNEI come from the germline V gene. CDR3 in amino acids: CASSEGLAPFYEQYF. The CDR3, as DNA: TGTGCCAGCAGTGAAGGGCTAGCCCCGTTTTACGAGCAGTACTTC.

The CDR3 bases are TGTGCCAGCACAAGCGTAGCTAACTATGGCTACACCTTC. Amino acids: CASTSVANYGYTF. The V and J genes are TRBV2 and TRBJ1-2; no clear D gene. The V and J ends lost 7 bases and 0 bases respectively, with 9 bases between them. The CDR3 has 13 amino acids. The germline V gene has CDR1 SNHLY and CDR2 FYNNEI.

This clone was detected once. The chain carries TRBV5-1 and TRBJ2-3, with a tentative D call TRBD2 (6 bases). The CDR3 runs 14 residues. Germline-derived CDR1 and CDR2 are SGHRS and YFSETQ. Trimming removed 7 bases from V and 3 bases from J, with 15 bases in between. CDR3 bases: TGCGCCAGCGTCAGAGGAGGGGCGACAGATACGCAGTATTTT. Its protein product is CASVRGGATDTQYF. The full variable domain, with the rest looked up from reference TRBV5-1 and TRBJ2-3, is KAGVTQTPRYLIKTRGQQVTLSCSPISGHRSVSWYQQTPGQGLQFLFEYFSETQRNKGNFPGRFSGRQFSNSRSEMNVSTLELGDSALYLCASVRGGATDTQYFGPGTRLTVL.

For the CDR3, the DNA is TGTGCCAGCAGTCGACCCCCCGGGGCGAACCAAGAGACCCAGTACTTC. As protein: CASSRPPGANQETQYF. This sequence joins TRBV27 and TRBJ2-5; D may match TRBD1 or TRBD2 (5 bases each). The germline V and J ends were trimmed by 5 bases and 0 bases, with 16 bases remaining between them. CDR3 length equals 16 residues. CDR1 is MNHEY and CDR2 is SMNVEV in the germline V gene (reference sequence).

CDR3 amino acids: CAGRLSGPGNTIYF. CDR3 in DNA: TGTGCCGGGCGATTGAGCGGGCCTGGAAACACCATATATTTT. V usage is TRBV6-1 and J usage is TRBJ1-3; unclear D gene. With 11 bases removed from V and 2 bases from J, the gap between germline ends came to 16 bases. Looked up from germline, CDR1 is MNHNS and CDR2 is SASEGT. This CDR3 is built from 14 residues.

The chain has TRBV2 and TRBJ2-5; TRBD1 matches at 8 bases. V dropped 6 bases and J dropped 2; count of bases not matched to a gene: 5. Germline V gene data show CDR1 as SNHLY and CDR2 as FYNNEI. The CDR3 runs 14 residues. The CDR3 sequence is CASRPDRVQETQYF. The CDR3 DNA reads TGTGCCAGCAGGCCGGACAGGGTGCAAGAGACCCAGTACTTC.

The V and J genes are TRBV18 and TRBJ1-4; D gene unclear. V gave up 1 base and J gave up 7 bases, with 19 bases separating them. This CDR3 comprises 17 residues. Germline-derived CDR1 and CDR2 are KGHSH and LQKENI. For the CDR3, the DNA is TGTGCCAGCTCACCACGGAACAGCCACTATGAGGGTGAAAAACTGTTTTTT. This gives the protein CASSPRNSHYEGEKLFF.